This TCR beta chain was identified during a study of blood T cell repertoires in COVID-19. Overall study context: In each case, the material was cDNA or gDNA derived from T cells, B-cell-depleted T cells, or PBMCs.

J gave up 4 bases and V 6 bases, and 9 bases lay outside the gene matches. There are 14 residues in the CDR3. Germline lookup yields CDR1 SNHLY and CDR2 FYNNEI. The repertoire was sequenced with immunoSEQ multiplex PCR; TCRdb's copy has only in-frame clones and lacks some. The sample lists about 390,000 clones, more than 75% occurring once. The chain uses TRBV2 and TRBJ2-7; 7 nucleotides agree with TRBD1. The TCR originated in a woman aged 55-75 years with COVID-19, enrolled during active disease. Sequenced sample: peripheral blood. The CDR3 DNA reads as TGTGCCAGCAGGGCGACAGGGAAATGGTACGAGCAGTACTTC. It specifies CASRATGKWYEQYF.